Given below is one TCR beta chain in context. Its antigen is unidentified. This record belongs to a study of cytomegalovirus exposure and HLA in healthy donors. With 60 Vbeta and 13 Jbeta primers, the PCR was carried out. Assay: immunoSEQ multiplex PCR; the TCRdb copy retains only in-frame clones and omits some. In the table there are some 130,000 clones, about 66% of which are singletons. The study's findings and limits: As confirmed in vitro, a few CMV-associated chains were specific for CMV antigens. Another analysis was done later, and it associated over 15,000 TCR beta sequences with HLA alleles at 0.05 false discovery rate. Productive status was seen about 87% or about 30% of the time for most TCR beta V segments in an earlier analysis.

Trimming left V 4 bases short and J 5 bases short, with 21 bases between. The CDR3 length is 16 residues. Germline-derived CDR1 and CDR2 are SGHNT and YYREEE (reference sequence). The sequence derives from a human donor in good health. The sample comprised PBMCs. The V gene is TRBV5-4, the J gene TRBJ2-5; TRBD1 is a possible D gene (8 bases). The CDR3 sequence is CASSPEATGEGETQYF. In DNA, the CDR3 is TGTGCCAGCAGCCCGGAGGCGACAGGGGAGGGGGAGACCCAGTACTTC.